The 30 T cell receptor beta chains below all came from one sample that was sequenced in a study of T cell clonotyping in hematopoietic cell transplantation. Repertoires were generated with immunoSEQ multiplex PCR, while TCRdb's copy carries only in-frame clones and drops some. The sample has about 76,000 clones, less than 96% seen once. Time point described: recipient sample about 28 days before transplant, after cytoreduction. This sample comprised peripheral blood mononuclear cells, obtained before stem cell transplant. These receptors all stem from a woman between 50 and 59 years old with acute myeloid leukemia. Some clones in this sample may be carry-over from other donors' samples.

As regards this clone: At one boundary the junction diverges from the germline segment, which might be a read error. The V call is TRBV25-1, the J call TRBJ2-2; D is undetermined. The CDR3 covers 15 residues. The germline V gene has CDR1 MGHDK and CDR2 SYGVNS. CDR3 coding DNA: TGTGCCAGCAGTGAATACGTGTCGAAGACCGGGGAGCTGTTTTTT. Protein: CASSEYVSKTGELFF.

This clone was seen just once. The genes are TRBV30 and TRBJ1-6; D remains ambiguous. The CDR3 sequence is 13 residues long. Germline lookup yields CDR1 GTSNPN and CDR2 SVGIG (reference sequence). V shed 4 bases and J shed 11 bases, with 15 bases lying between them. The CDR3 sequence: CAWNRGDNAPLHF. CDR3 coding DNA: TGTGCCTGGAACCGTGGAGATAACGCACCCCTCCACTTT.

The V and J genes are TRBV30 and TRBJ2-3; 8 bases agree with TRBD2. Germline-derived CDR1 and CDR2 are GTSNPN and SVGIG (reference sequence). CDR3 length equals 13 residues. V trimming: 8 bases; J trimming: 4 bases; junction bases outside the gene matches: 8. CDR3 protein: CATPAGDADTQYF. In DNA, the CDR3 is TGTGCCACCCCAGCGGGAGATGCAGATACGCAGTATTTT.

This chain joins TRBV7-2 and TRBJ1-2; D gene unclear. CDR1 is SGHTA and CDR2 is FQGNSA in the germline V gene. The CDR3 is 12 amino acids. Between the trimmed V and J ends, which lost 1 base and 8 bases, there was a span of 8 bases. The CDR3 DNA follows: TGTGCCAGCAGCTTAGTAAGGTTGGGCTACACCTTC. Translating gives CASSLVRLGYTF.

In this sample, this clone turned up once. The rearrangement uses TRBV7-9 and TRBJ1-3; D is ambiguous. Trimming removed 8 bases at V and 0 bases at J, with 8 bases between. The CDR3 extends over 13 amino acids. Germline lookup yields CDR1 SEHNR and CDR2 FQNEAQ (reference sequence). The CDR3 here is CASRAISGNTIYF. The CDR3 DNA reads TGTGCCAGCCGGGCGATCTCTGGAAACACCATATATTTT.

The J gene is TRBJ2-7, the V gene TRBV27; 9 bases line up with TRBD2. Trimming removed 5 bases from V and 3 bases from J; junction bases left unmatched: 23. The germline V gene has CDR1 MNHEY and CDR2 SMNVEV (reference sequence). The CDR3 contains 20 residues. The CDR3 DNA reads TGTGCCAGCAGTCCCGCCATCAGCGGGAGGACCCGTTACTCACTCTACGAGCAGTACTTC. This sequence encodes CASSPAISGRTRYSLYEQYF.

This sequence joins TRBV29-1 and TRBJ1-2; D unclear. With 1 base removed from V and 0 bases from J, the gap between germline ends came to 3 bases. The CDR3 extends over 12 amino acids. CDR1 SQVTM and CDR2 ANQGSEA come from the germline V gene. This chain's CDR3 is CSVEAANYGYTF. As DNA, the CDR3 is TGCAGCGTTGAAGCCGCTAACTATGGCTACACCTTC.

The chain couples TRBV7-2 to TRBJ1-3; perhaps TRBD1 as D (5 bases). CDR1 SGHTA and CDR2 FQGNSA come from the germline V gene. CDR3 size: 13 residues. V lost 0 bases and J lost 11, with 11 bases in between. The CDR3: CASSLAAGQSIYF. DNA for the CDR3: TGTGCCAGCAGCTTAGCCGCAGGGCAGTCCATATATTTT.

This rearrangement joins TRBV7-2 to TRBJ2-5, with D possibly being TRBD1 (6 bases). Germline V CDR1 and CDR2: SGHTA, FQGNSA. This CDR3 has 13 amino acids. Trimming took off 4 bases at V and 3 bases at J, with 9 bases between the two ends. The CDR3 here is CASSSDRKETQYF. The CDR3 bases are TGTGCCAGCAGCTCCGACAGGAAAGAGACCCAGTACTTC.

The V and J genes are TRBV19 and TRBJ1-5; D is uncertain. CDR3 length equals 12 residues. The ends were cut back, 11 bases at V and 2 bases at J, with 10 bases in the middle. Germline assignment: CDR1 LNHDA and CDR2 SQIVND (reference sequence). This CDR3 reads CAVNSGNQPQHF. Written as DNA, the CDR3 is TGTGCCGTAAACAGTGGCAATCAGCCCCAGCATTTT.

This clone was seen only once. The chain carries TRBV4-1 and TRBJ2-1; D possibly corresponds to TRBD2 (6 bases). Trimming shortened V by 2 bases and J by 10 bases, and 12 bases separated the two germline ends. Germline CDR1 is MGHRA and CDR2 is YSYEKL. CDR3 length: 13 residues. The CDR3 loop is CASSQPTREEQFF. For the CDR3, the DNA is TGCGCCAGCAGCCAACCAACCCGGGAGGAGCAGTTCTTC.

This clone was seen a handful of times. The V call is TRBV2, the J call TRBJ1-4, with D possibly TRBD1 on 5 matching bases. Looked up from germline, CDR1 is SNHLY and CDR2 is FYNNEI. V was cut by 6 bases and J by 12 bases, with 23 bases left in between. This CDR3 spans 15 amino acids. CDR3 nucleotide sequence: TGTGCCAGCAGGGCCGGAGGGGTAGCCACGGAGGAACTGTTTTTT. This sequence encodes CASRAGGVATEELFF.

The chain is built from TRBV6-5 and TRBJ1-1, with D uncertain. This CDR3 has 14 amino acids. The V and J ends lost 4 bases and 1 base respectively, with 10 bases between them. Germline V gene data show CDR1 as MNHEY and CDR2 as SVGAGI. The CDR3 spells CASSLGLGNTEAFF. Written as DNA, the CDR3 is TGTGCCAGCAGTTTGGGTTTGGGGAACACTGAAGCTTTCTTT.

The chain combines TRBV5-6 with TRBJ1-5; no clear D gene. V dropped 1 base and J dropped 4 bases, with 9 bases sitting between them. The CDR3 covers 14 residues. CDR1 and CDR2 (germline): SGHDT, YYEEEE. CDR3 amino acids: CASSLWQHNQPQHF. CDR3 coding DNA: TGTGCCAGCAGCTTGTGGCAGCATAATCAGCCCCAGCATTTT.

The J gene is TRBJ1-1, the V gene TRBV7-3; D is possibly TRBD1 (5 bases). The CDR3 contains 14 residues. The V and J ends lost 0 bases and 4 bases respectively, with 9 bases between them. CDR1 is SGHTA, CDR2 FQGTGA, per germline. CDR3: CASSLTQGGTEAFF. The CDR3 DNA sequence: TGTGCCAGCAGCTTAACCCAGGGCGGCACTGAAGCTTTCTTT.

The V gene is TRBV5-1, the J gene TRBJ2-5, with 10 nucleotides matching TRBD1. V lost 4 bases, J lost 4 bases, and 4 bases stayed unmatched. CDR3 length equals 14 residues. Germline V gene data show CDR1 as SGHRS and CDR2 as YFSETQ. CDR3 nucleotides: TGCGCCAGCAGCGGCCGACAGGGGGCAGAGACCCAGTACTTC. Its protein product is CASSGRQGAETQYF.

This CDR3 is CASSRTETNQPQHF. The CDR3 DNA sequence: TGTGCCAGCAGCCGAACAGAAACTAATCAGCCCCAGCATTTT. The gene calls are TRBV6-1 and TRBJ1-5; D gene unclear. Germline V lookup: CDR1 MNHNS, CDR2 SASEGT. The CDR3 sequence is 14 residues long. V was shortened by 6 bases and J by 4 bases, with 13 bases between the two germline ends.

The CDR3 here is CASSLIVRTGKTGELFF. The CDR3 nucleotides are TGCGCCAGCAGCTTGATCGTCAGGACAGGGAAGACCGGGGAGCTGTTTTTT. The chain carries TRBV5-1 and TRBJ2-2; 8 nucleotides agree with TRBD1. The germline V gene encodes CDR1 SGHRS and CDR2 YFSETQ. The CDR3 runs to 17 residues. V trimming: 1 base; J trimming: 5 bases; junction bases outside the gene matches: 10.

The genes are TRBV28 and TRBJ2-7, with TRBD1 as a possible D gene (6 bases). Germline V CDR1 and CDR2: MDHEN, SYDVKM. Between the trimmed V and J ends, which lost 5 bases and 2 bases, there was a span of 16 bases. The CDR3 sequence is 15 residues long. The CDR3 sequence: CASSPTGLVPYEQYF. The CDR3 DNA reads as TGTGCCAGCAGTCCAACAGGGCTGGTTCCCTACGAGCAGTACTTC. Using reference TRBV28 and TRBJ2-7 for the parts outside the CDR3, the full variable domain is DVKVTQSSRYLVKRTGEKVFLECVQDMDHENMFWYRQDPGLGLRLIYFSYDVKMKEKGDIPEGYSVSREKKERFSLILESASTNQTSMYLCASSPTGLVPYEQYFGPGTRLTVT.

The J gene is TRBJ2-2, the V gene TRBV6-1; 10 bases are shared with TRBD1. The CDR3 spans 14 residues. The trim removed 6 bases at V and 6 bases at J, leaving 4 bases unmatched. CDR1 and CDR2 (germline): MNHNS, SASEGT. This chain's CDR3 is CASRGQGWAGELFF. CDR3 DNA sequence: TGTGCCAGCAGGGGACAGGGGTGGGCCGGGGAGCTGTTTTTT.

The V call is TRBV5-6, the J call TRBJ2-3; 11 bases are a match to TRBD2. CDR1 and CDR2 (germline): SGHDT, YYEEEE. J gave up 4 bases and V 1 base, and 5 bases lay outside the gene matches. The CDR3 consists of 16 residues. CDR3: CASSLRLAGLPDTQYF. Here the CDR3 DNA reads TGTGCCAGCAGCTTGCGACTAGCGGGACTTCCAGATACGCAGTATTTT.

The chain carries TRBV9 and TRBJ2-3; 7 nucleotides align to TRBD1. The CDR3 runs 13 residues. J was trimmed by 5 bases and V by 4 bases; bases with no gene match: 4. The germline gives CDR1 SGDLS, CDR2 YYNGEE. This chain's CDR3 is CASSFRTGDTQYF. CDR3 DNA sequence: TGTGCCAGCAGCTTCCGGACAGGAGATACGCAGTATTTT. Full variable domain (outside the CDR3, taken from reference TRBV9 and TRBJ2-3): DSGVTQTPKHLITATGQRVTLRCSPRSGDLSVYWYQQSLDQGLQFLIQYYNGEERAKGNILERFSAQQFPDLHSELNLSSLELGDSALYFCASSFRTGDTQYFGPGTRLTVL.

The chain carries TRBV10-1 and TRBJ1-1; no clear D gene. Trimming left V 2 bases short and J 0 bases short, with 4 bases between. This CDR3 region has 13 residues. CDR1 is WNHNN and CDR2 is SYGVQD in the germline V gene (reference sequence). The CDR3 spells CASSETVNTEAFF. The CDR3 DNA is TGCGCCAGCAGTGAGACCGTGAACACTGAAGCTTTCTTT.

V usage is TRBV28 and J usage is TRBJ1-2, with D uncertain. Between the trimmed V and J ends, which lost 5 bases and 1 base, there was a span of 2 bases. The CDR3 is 11 amino acids. Germline assignment: CDR1 MDHEN and CDR2 SYDVKM. The CDR3 DNA reads TGTGCCAGCAGTATTAACTATGGCTACACCTTC. It specifies CASSINYGYTF.

The rearrangement joins TRBV4-3 to TRBJ2-1, with 8 bases lining up with TRBD1. Trimming at V came to 5 bases and at J to 6 bases, leaving 3 bases not matched to a gene. This CDR3 has 13 residues. From germline, CDR1 is LGHNA and CDR2 YSLEER. CDR3 sequence reads: CASSDTGGNEQFF. For the CDR3, the DNA is TGCGCCAGCAGCGATACAGGGGGCAATGAGCAGTTCTTC.

The chain uses TRBV5-1 and TRBJ1-5; 9 nucleotides agree with TRBD1. CDR1 and CDR2 (germline): SGHRS, YFSETQ. V shed 4 bases, J shed 6 bases, and the junction held 11 bases outside the gene matches. The length of the CDR3 is 16 residues. CDR3 protein: CASSPSTGGVVQPQHF. The CDR3 DNA is TGCGCCAGCAGCCCATCGACAGGGGGAGTAGTTCAGCCCCAGCATTTT.

V is TRBV29-1 and J is TRBJ1-5, with D possibly matching TRBD1 (6 bases). The CDR3 extends over 13 amino acids. The germline V and J ends were trimmed by 6 bases and 2 bases, with 11 bases remaining between them. Germline loops: CDR1 SQVTM, CDR2 ANQGSEA. CDR3 region: CSVLEGGNQPQHF. As DNA, the CDR3 is TGCAGCGTCCTGGAGGGGGGCAATCAGCCCCAGCATTTT.

The rearrangement uses TRBV5-8 and TRBJ2-7, with 7 bases identical to TRBD2. This CDR3 comprises 14 residues. V was pared by 4 bases and J by 3 bases, with 7 bases of the junction left unmatched. Germline V gives CDR1 SGHTS, CDR2 YDEGEE. The CDR3 DNA follows: TGTGCCAGCAGCAAGCGGGGAATCAGCTACGAGCAGTACTTC. It yields the protein CASSKRGISYEQYF.

This chain uses TRBV19 with TRBJ2-2; D not resolved. The CDR3 extends over 14 amino acids. Germline V gene lookup returns CDR1 LNHDA and CDR2 SQIVND (reference sequence). V lost 2 bases to trimming and J lost 0 bases, with 4 bases between them. The CDR3 DNA sequence: TGTGCCAGTAGTATAAATACGAACACCGGGGAGCTGTTTTTT. Its translation is CASSINTNTGELFF.

The rearrangement joins TRBV6-1 to TRBJ1-4; TRBD1 agrees at 8 bases. The CDR3 runs 15 residues. The V segment lost 5 bases and the J segment 5 bases; nucleotides outside the gene matches: 7. CDR1 is MNHNS and CDR2 is SASEGT in the germline V gene. The CDR3 loop is CASSTTGQVNEKLFF. The CDR3, as DNA: TGTGCCAGCAGTACAACGGGACAGGTCAATGAAAAACTGTTTTTT.